Each of the 30 T cell receptor beta chains below was sequenced from the same sample in a study of OX40 agonist ivuxolimab in advanced cancers. The library relied on the immunoSEQ multiplex PCR assay. TCRdb provides this immuneACCESS table in a form limited to in-frame rearrangements. Some clones are lacking; in checked studies, under half of them reflect an unresolved V gene, and why the rest are absent is not known. The sample table contains around 100,000 clones; only one count was recorded for 90% of them. The ten top clones hold around 0.15% of the sample. The sequences come from CD4+ or CD8+ T cells sorted from blood, collected in a trial of the OX40 agonist ivuxolimab. The receptors were gathered from an adult with an advanced solid tumor such as melanoma, head and neck, liver or kidney cancer.

The V and J genes are TRBV27 and TRBJ1-4; D uncertain. The CDR3 consists of 17 residues. Trimming left V 4 bases short and J 5 bases short, with 20 bases between. Germline values: CDR1 MNHEY, CDR2 SMNVEV (reference sequence). The DNA for the CDR3 is TGTGCCAGCAGTTCACAAAACTACAGTGAGAAAAATGAAAAACTGTTTTTT. As protein: CASSSQNYSEKNEKLFF. Supplemented by reference TRBV27 and TRBJ1-4, the full variable domain reads EAQVTQNPRYLITVTGKKLTVTCSQNMNHEYMSWYRQDPGLGLRQIYYSMNVEVTDKGDVPEGYKVSRKEKRNFPLILESPSPNQTSLYFCASSSQNYSEKNEKLFFGSGTQLSVL.

V and J are TRBV9 and TRBJ2-1; possibly TRBD1 or TRBD2 for D (7 bases each). Trimming stripped 4 bases from V and 5 bases from J, with 22 bases between. The germline CDR1 and CDR2 sequences are SGDLS and YYNGEE. This CDR3 comprises 17 residues. The CDR3 sequence is CASSPTGRGGVNNEQFF. CDR3 bases: TGTGCCAGCAGCCCGACAGGGAGGGGCGGGGTGAACAATGAGCAGTTCTTC.

The V call is TRBV5-1, the J call TRBJ2-3; the D gene is possibly TRBD1 (6 bases). CDR3 length equals 15 residues. The ends were cut back, 4 bases at V and 5 bases at J, with 17 bases in the middle. Germline V CDR1 and CDR2: SGHRS, YFSETQ. The CDR3 DNA is TGCGCCAGCAGCCCGGGGCGTGCCAGGGGAGATACGCAGTATTTT. Translation gives CASSPGRARGDTQYF. The whole variable domain, filled in from reference TRBV5-1 and TRBJ2-3, reads KAGVTQTPRYLIKTRGQQVTLSCSPISGHRSVSWYQQTPGQGLQFLFEYFSETQRNKGNFPGRFSGRQFSNSRSEMNVSTLELGDSALYLCASSPGRARGDTQYFGPGTRLTVL.

The V gene is TRBV30, the J gene TRBJ2-3, with D possibly called TRBD1 or TRBD2 (5 bases each). CDR1 is GTSNPN, CDR2 SVGIG, per germline (reference sequence). Trimming took 7 bases from V and 2 from J, leaving 16 bases between them. The CDR3 is 14 amino acids. The CDR3, as DNA: TGTGCCTCCTCGTACCTGGGGGTCACAGATACGCAGTATTTT. This gives the protein CASSYLGVTDTQYF.

The CDR3 DNA is TGTGCCAGCAGCTTGTTTTGGGGACGGGGAAACTATGGCTACACCTTC. The encoded protein is CASSLFWGRGNYGYTF. The J gene is TRBJ1-2, the V gene TRBV5-8; a possible D gene is TRBD1 (5 bases). Germline loops: CDR1 SGHTS, CDR2 YDEGEE. The CDR3 is 16 residues long. Trimming removed 1 base from V and 2 bases from J, with 15 bases in between.

The chain carries TRBV5-1 and TRBJ2-1; possible D gene TRBD2, 6 bases. CDR1 is SGHRS, CDR2 YFSETQ, per germline. V was cut by 4 bases and J by 5 bases, with 13 bases left in between. This CDR3 region has 14 residues. The CDR3 loop is CASSPTAGDNEQFF. The CDR3 nucleotides are TGCGCCAGCAGCCCAACAGCGGGCGACAATGAGCAGTTCTTC.

The chain uses TRBV7-3 and TRBJ2-3; 10 bases agree with TRBD2. Germline-derived CDR1 and CDR2 are SGHTA and FQGTGA. J was trimmed by 8 bases and V by 2 bases; bases with no gene match: 7. This CDR3 has 15 amino acids. CDR3 sequence: CASSLVVASGSTQYF. The CDR3 nucleotides read TGTGCCAGCAGCTTAGTGGTGGCTAGCGGGAGTACGCAGTATTTT.

V and J are TRBV7-8 and TRBJ2-1; D is uncertain. The germline gives CDR1 SGHVS, CDR2 FQNEAQ. This CDR3 has 14 amino acids. The V gene lost 2 bases and the J gene lost 4 bases, with 9 bases spanning the gap. This chain's CDR3 is CASSLSSSYNEQFF. Written as DNA, the CDR3 is TGTGCCAGCAGCTTATCTTCGTCATACAATGAGCAGTTCTTC. The full variable domain, its missing parts supplied by reference TRBV7-8 and TRBJ2-1, is GAGVSQSPRYKVAKRGQDVALRCDPISGHVSLFWYQQALGQGPEFLTYFQNEAQLDKSGLPSDRFFAERPEGSVSTLKIQRTQQEDSAVYLCASSLSSSYNEQFFGPGTRLTVL.

The rearrangement links TRBV5-6 to TRBJ2-1, with a tentative D call TRBD2 (6 bases). Trimming removed 4 bases at V and 9 bases at J, with 11 bases between. The CDR3 is made up of 12 amino acids. Looked up from germline, CDR1 is SGHDT and CDR2 is YYEEEE. The CDR3 loop is CASSLARSEQFF. The DNA of the CDR3 is TGTGCCAGCAGCCTAGCGCGCAGTGAGCAGTTCTTC.

This rearrangement joins TRBV5-1 to TRBJ2-7; 8 positions agree with TRBD2. V lost 4 bases and J lost 5; bases outside the gene matches: 8. Germline CDR1 and CDR2: SGHRS and YFSETQ. The CDR3 consists of 14 residues. The DNA for the CDR3 is TGCGCCAGCAGCCCAGTAGCGGGATCACACGAGCAGTACTTC. This codes for CASSPVAGSHEQYF.

The chain joins TRBV2 to TRBJ1-5, with D hard to call. CDR1 and CDR2 (germline): SNHLY, FYNNEI. CDR3 length: 14 residues. The V end lost 8 bases, the J end lost 2 bases, and 13 bases lay between the germline ends. The CDR3 bases are TGTGCCAGCGTGAGGGATTATGGCAATCAGCCCCAGCATTTT. This sequence encodes CASVRDYGNQPQHF.

This clone was counted once. The V and J genes are TRBV28 and TRBJ2-3; the match to TRBD2 covers 9 bases. V lost 3 bases and J lost 3; bases outside the gene matches: 10. The CDR3 runs 17 residues. The germline V gene has CDR1 MDHEN and CDR2 SYDVKM. The CDR3 here is CASSFGSWAGGTDTQYF. The CDR3 DNA reads TGTGCCAGCAGTTTTGGAAGTTGGGCGGGGGGGACAGATACGCAGTATTTT.

The chain carries TRBV28 and TRBJ1-3, with D hard to call. The CDR3 length is 15 residues. V lost 5 bases to trimming and J lost 0 bases, with 11 bases between them. Germline CDR1 MDHEN, CDR2 SYDVKM. CDR3 nucleotides: TGTGCCAGCAGTCCCCCGATGGTCTCTGGAAACACCATATATTTT. It specifies CASSPPMVSGNTIYF.

The V and J genes are TRBV20-1 and TRBJ2-3; the D is unclear. CDR1 is DFQATT, CDR2 SNEGSKA, per germline (reference sequence). The length of the CDR3 is 11 residues. V was clipped by 6 bases and J by 2 bases, with 6 bases between them. The DNA for the CDR3 is TGCAGTGCCCTAACCACAGATACGCAGTATTTT. Its protein product is CSALTTDTQYF.

V is TRBV19 and J is TRBJ2-3, with D uncertain. The CDR3 consists of 14 residues. Trimming cost V 7 bases and J 5 bases, with 16 bases left between them. Germline V CDR1 and CDR2: LNHDA, SQIVND (reference sequence). CDR3 sequence: CASTPKVNGDTQYF. CDR3 nucleotide sequence: TGTGCCAGTACCCCTAAGGTGAATGGAGATACGCAGTATTTT.

This sequence joins TRBV6-6 and TRBJ1-3, with a possible D match to TRBD1 (6 bases). Trimming pared 6 bases from V and 1 base from J, leaving 10 bases between. Germline V lookup: CDR1 MNHNY, CDR2 SVGAGI (reference sequence). The CDR3 sequence is 14 residues long. CDR3 residues: CASSVQGSGNTIYF. CDR3 sequence (DNA): TGTGCCAGCAGCGTACAGGGATCTGGAAACACCATATATTTT.

The V call is TRBV11-2, the J call TRBJ2-7; D remains unclear. CDR3 length equals 12 residues. V was pared by 4 bases and J by 6 bases, with 10 bases between. Germline V gene sequence: CDR1 SGHAT, CDR2 FQNNGV. DNA for the CDR3: TGTGCCAGCAGCTCCTGGGTGGGCGAGCAGTACTTC. Translating gives CASSSWVGEQYF.

The gene calls are TRBV10-3 and TRBJ2-2; D not certain. The length of the CDR3 is 16 residues. V gave up 0 bases and J gave up 6 bases, with 14 bases separating them. The V gene's germline CDR1 is ENHRY and CDR2 SYGVKD. The CDR3 loop is CAISESSHGLAGELFF. DNA of the CDR3: TGTGCCATCAGTGAGTCGTCCCACGGCCTGGCCGGGGAGCTGTTTTTT.

This clone showed up just a few times. The J gene is TRBJ1-1, the V gene TRBV19; no firm D call. Trimming cost V 5 bases and J 3 bases, with 13 bases left between them. From germline, CDR1 is LNHDA and CDR2 SQIVND (reference sequence). CDR3 length equals 14 residues. The CDR3 loop reads CASSLRLGDTEAFF. As DNA, the CDR3 is TGTGCCAGTAGTTTACGGCTAGGCGACACTGAAGCTTTCTTT.

The rearrangement links TRBV19 to TRBJ1-2, with TRBD1 matching 7 bases. V trimming: 6 bases; J trimming: 4 bases; junction bases outside the gene matches: 5. The germline gives CDR1 LNHDA, CDR2 SQIVND (reference sequence). CDR3 size: 13 residues. CDR3 bases: TGTGCCAGTAGCCTGGGACAGAGCTATGGCTACACCTTC. The encoded protein is CASSLGQSYGYTF. The full variable domain, rest sourced from reference TRBV19 and TRBJ1-2, is DGGITQSPKYLFRKEGQNVTLSCEQNLNHDAMYWYRQDPGQGLRLIYYSQIVNDFQKGDIAEGYSVSREKKESFPLTVTSAQKNPTAFYLCASSLGQSYGYTFGSGTRLTVV.

This sequence joins TRBV9 and TRBJ2-2; possible D gene TRBD1, 5 bases. This CDR3 contains 16 residues. V was pared by 0 bases and J by 6 bases, with 15 bases between. Germline V CDR1 and CDR2: SGDLS, YYNGEE. CDR3 sequence (DNA): TGTGCCAGCAGCGTAGAAAGGGGCAGGGTTTCCGGGGAGCTGTTTTTT. Translated: CASSVERGRVSGELFF.

V is TRBV11-1 and J is TRBJ2-7; 10 nucleotides line up with TRBD2. With 1 base clipped from V and 2 bases from J, the junction kept 2 bases outside the gene matches. CDR3 length: 15 amino acids. Per germline, CDR1 SGHAT and CDR2 FQDESV (reference sequence). CDR3 nucleotides: TGTGCCAGCAGCTTAGATCTAGCGGGGGCCTACGAGCAGTACTTC. Protein product: CASSLDLAGAYEQYF.

This chain connects TRBV5-4 to TRBJ2-1, with 8 bases that match TRBD2. The germline V gene encodes CDR1 SGHNT and CDR2 YYREEE (reference sequence). The CDR3 is 16 amino acids. Unmatched junction bases numbered 8, after V lost 4 bases and J lost 2 bases. CDR3: CASSQLAAGAYNEQFF. In DNA, the CDR3 is TGTGCCAGCAGCCAACTAGCGGCGGGGGCCTACAATGAGCAGTTCTTC.

The J gene is TRBJ2-7, the V gene TRBV6-5; 7 nucleotides line up with TRBD2. With 7 bases clipped from V and 0 bases from J, the junction kept 3 bases outside the gene matches. Germline CDR1 and CDR2: MNHEY and SVGAGI. The CDR3 is made up of 13 amino acids. CDR3 in amino acids: CASKVAGSYEQYF. The CDR3 DNA sequence: TGTGCCAGCAAGGTAGCGGGCTCCTACGAGCAGTACTTC.

The chain recombines TRBV5-4 with TRBJ1-2, with D perhaps matching TRBD1 (6 bases). The length of the CDR3 is 14 residues. Trimming left V 4 bases short and J 0 bases short, with 10 bases between. Per germline, CDR1 SGHNT and CDR2 YYREEE (reference sequence). CDR3 protein: CASSAWTANYGYTF. For the CDR3, the DNA is TGTGCCAGCAGCGCCTGGACAGCTAACTATGGCTACACCTTC.

The genes are TRBV28 and TRBJ2-7; 8 bases agree with TRBD1. J was trimmed by 3 bases and V by 9 bases; bases with no gene match: 4. Looked up from germline, CDR1 is MDHEN and CDR2 is SYDVKM. The CDR3 loop spans 12 amino acids. CDR3 loop: CASLTGGYEQYF. CDR3 DNA sequence: TGTGCCAGTCTTACAGGGGGCTACGAGCAGTACTTC.

This chain connects TRBV6-6 to TRBJ1-1; D not certain. Deletions cut 8 bases from V and 2 bases from J, with 9 bases between. Germline V CDR1 and CDR2: MNHNY, SVGAGI (reference sequence). This CDR3 is 12 amino acids long. The CDR3 coding sequence is TGTGCCAGCTTAAAGGGAAACACTGAAGCTTTCTTT. This codes for CASLKGNTEAFF.

This clone occurred once. The V gene is TRBV5-4, the J gene TRBJ1-1; a possible D gene is TRBD1 (6 bases). CDR3 length: 15 amino acids. Looked up from germline, CDR1 is SGHNT and CDR2 is YYREEE (reference sequence). V lost 0 bases to trimming and J lost 1 base, with 10 bases between them. For the CDR3, the DNA is TGTGCCAGCAGCTTGGGGGGGGGACAGAACACTGAAGCTTTCTTT. Its protein is CASSLGGGQNTEAFF.

Here the CDR3 DNA reads TGTGCCACCCGAGGGCTGAGACAGCGATCGAATAATGAAAAACTGTTTTTT. It translates to CATRGLRQRSNNEKLFF. This chain uses TRBV19 with TRBJ1-4; a weak D match, TRBD1 (5 bases). The CDR3 totals 17 residues. Looked up from germline, CDR1 is LNHDA and CDR2 is SQIVND (reference sequence). The V end lost 10 bases, the J end lost 4 bases, and 25 bases lay between the germline ends. Filled out from reference TRBV19 and TRBJ1-4, the complete variable domain reads DGGITQSPKYLFRKEGQNVTLSCEQNLNHDAMYWYRQDPGQGLRLIYYSQIVNDFQKGDIAEGYSVSREKKESFPLTVTSAQKNPTAFYLCATRGLRQRSNNEKLFFGSGTQLSVL.

The J gene is TRBJ1-2, the V gene TRBV5-4, with no clear D. The CDR3 is made up of 14 amino acids. Between the trimmed V and J ends, which lost 0 bases and 4 bases, there was a span of 10 bases. Germline V gene sequence: CDR1 SGHNT, CDR2 YYREEE (reference sequence). The CDR3 protein is CASSLGAERYGYTF. The DNA for the CDR3 is TGTGCCAGCAGCTTGGGGGCAGAGCGCTATGGCTACACCTTC.